A single T cell receptor beta chain is shown here with its context. CDR3 length: 13 amino acids. Deletions cut 8 bases from V and 12 bases from J, with 20 bases between. Germline CDR1 and CDR2: WNHNN and SYGVQD (reference sequence). Generated by immunoSEQ multiplex PCR, the TCRdb table keeps only in-frame clones and is missing some. This repertoire shows around 150,000 clones, more than 80% found once; its top ten account for 3.2%. This entry comes from a study of T cell responses to AZD1222 COVID-19 vaccine. The chain joins TRBV10-1 to TRBJ2-1; D perhaps matches TRBD2 (6 bases). Material: peripheral blood, obtained 28 days after the second AZD1222 dose. The clonotype originates from an adult who received the AZD1222 COVID-19 vaccine. DNA for the CDR3: TGCGCCAGCTCCCCTAGCGCTGGATCGGGGCAGTTCTTC. It encodes CASSPSAGSGQFF.